This TCR beta chain comes out of a study of cytomegalovirus exposure and HLA in healthy donors. As for the study in general: One earlier analysis, a look at about 179 million T cells, found some 120 million unique TCR beta sequences. When 398 donors were genotyped, just over 80% of them were found to fall in the Caucasian-associated ancestry cluster. Findings and limits, study-wide: Solely CMV serostatus was available to characterize immune exposure.

The CDR3 runs to 15 residues. Germline V CDR1 and CDR2: LNHDA, SQIVND (reference sequence). V was clipped by 3 bases and J by 5 bases; unmatched bases: 4. PCR was performed using 60 Vbeta and 13 Jbeta primers. TCRdb keeps only in-frame clones here, not all; method: immunoSEQ multiplex PCR. The sample consists of about 60,000 clones, 70% to 85% of them appearing once. This clone came up a few times. The antigen is undetermined. Sequenced input: PBMCs. The clonotype originates from a woman in her twenties or thirties in good health and CMV-seronegative. This rearrangement joins TRBV19 to TRBJ1-2; 12 bases match TRBD1. CDR3 nucleotides: TGTGCCAGTAGTATCGGGACAGGGGGCGAGTATGGCTACACCTTC. It yields the protein CASSIGTGGEYGYTF.